The clone carrying this T cell receptor beta chain was counted a few times. This record comes from a study of T cell changes during pregnancy in multiple sclerosis. CDR3 length: 14 residues. Trimming took 4 bases from V and 1 from J, leaving 11 bases between them. Germline CDR1 reads SGHRS; CDR2 reads YFSETQ. Data came from immunoSEQ multiplex PCR; TCRdb stores just in-frame clones and leaves some out. Among tens of thousands of clones listed, 90% were seen once. The TCR sequence derives from a female donor in good health, enrolled as a control in a pregnancy study. This material consisted of peripheral blood, taken in the third trimester of pregnancy. This chain connects TRBV5-1 to TRBJ1-1; no reliable D call. The CDR3 DNA reads as TGCGCCAGCAGCCAATCTTCGGGGAACACTGAAGCTTTCTTT. This sequence encodes CASSQSSGNTEAFF.